This TCR beta chain was obtained from a study of blood T cell repertoires in COVID-19. The germline gives CDR1 MGHDK, CDR2 SYGVNS. V was shortened by 6 bases and J by 6 bases, with 18 bases between the two germline ends. The CDR3 has 15 residues. Produced via immunoSEQ multiplex PCR; TCRdb's table is partial and in-frame only. The profile shows about 200,000 clones, around 80% of them singletons. The chain combines TRBV25-1 with TRBJ2-1, with D perhaps TRBD2 (6 bases). The receptor was isolated from an older woman with acute or convalescent COVID-19. The sequencing input was peripheral blood. The CDR3 DNA sequence: TGTGCCAGCAGCCGAGGTCTGGGGGGATTCAATGAGCAGTTCTTC. Translating gives CASSRGLGGFNEQFF.